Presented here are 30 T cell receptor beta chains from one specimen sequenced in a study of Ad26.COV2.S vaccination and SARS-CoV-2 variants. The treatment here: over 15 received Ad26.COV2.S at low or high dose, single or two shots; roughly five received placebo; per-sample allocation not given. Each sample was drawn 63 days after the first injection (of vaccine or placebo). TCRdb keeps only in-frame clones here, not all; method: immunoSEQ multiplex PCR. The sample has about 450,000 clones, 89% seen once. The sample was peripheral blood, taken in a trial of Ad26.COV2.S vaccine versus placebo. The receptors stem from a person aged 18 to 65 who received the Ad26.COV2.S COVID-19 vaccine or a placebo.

CDR3 region: CASSLGGLPYEQYV. Here the CDR3 DNA reads TGTGCCAGCAGCCTGGGGGGCCTCCCCTACGAGCAGTACGTC. The V and J genes are TRBV7-2 and TRBJ2-7; D assignment may be TRBD1 or TRBD2 (6 bases each). The CDR3 is 14 amino acids. V was pared by 5 bases and J by 2 bases, with 13 bases between. From germline, CDR1 is SGHTA and CDR2 FQGNSA.

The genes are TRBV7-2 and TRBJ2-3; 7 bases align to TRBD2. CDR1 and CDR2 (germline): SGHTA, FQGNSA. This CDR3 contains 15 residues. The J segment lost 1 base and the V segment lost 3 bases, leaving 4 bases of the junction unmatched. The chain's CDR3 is CASSFVGGGTDTQYF. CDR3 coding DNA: TGTGCCAGCAGCTTCGTGGGGGGGGGCACAGATACGCAGTATTTT.

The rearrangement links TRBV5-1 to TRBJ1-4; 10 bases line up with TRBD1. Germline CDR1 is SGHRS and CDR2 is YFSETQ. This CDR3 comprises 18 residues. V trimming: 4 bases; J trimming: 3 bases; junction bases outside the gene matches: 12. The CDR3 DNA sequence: TGCGCCAGCAGCAGTGGACAGGGGGTGGGAAGGGCTAATGAAAAACTGTTTTTT. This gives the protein CASSSGQGVGRANEKLFF.

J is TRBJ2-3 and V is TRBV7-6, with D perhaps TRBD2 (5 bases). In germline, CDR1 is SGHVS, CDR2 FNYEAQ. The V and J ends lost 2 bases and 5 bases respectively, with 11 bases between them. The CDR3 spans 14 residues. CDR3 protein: CASSLFAGGDTQYF. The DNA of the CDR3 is TGTGCCAGCAGCTTATTTGCGGGTGGAGATACGCAGTATTTT.

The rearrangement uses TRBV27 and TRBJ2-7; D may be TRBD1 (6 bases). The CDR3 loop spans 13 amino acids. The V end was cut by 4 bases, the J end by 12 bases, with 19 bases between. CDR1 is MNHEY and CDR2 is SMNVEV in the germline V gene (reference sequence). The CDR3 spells CASSSLSQGVPYV. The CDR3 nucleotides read TGTGCCAGCAGTTCCCTTTCACAGGGAGTACCGTACGTC.

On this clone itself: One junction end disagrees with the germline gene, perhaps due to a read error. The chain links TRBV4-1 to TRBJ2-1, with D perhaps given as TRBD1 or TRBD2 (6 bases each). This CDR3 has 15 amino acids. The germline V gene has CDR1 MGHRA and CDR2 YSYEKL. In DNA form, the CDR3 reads TGCGCCAGCACCCAAGAAGGGGGGAACTACAATGAGCAGTTCTTC. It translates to CASTQEGGNYNEQFF.

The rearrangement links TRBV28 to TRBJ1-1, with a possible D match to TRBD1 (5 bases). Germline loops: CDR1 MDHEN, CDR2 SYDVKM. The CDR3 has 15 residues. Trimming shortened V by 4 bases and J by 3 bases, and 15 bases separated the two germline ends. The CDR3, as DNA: TGTGCCAGCAGTTCCGGGGTTGGCAGGGACACTGAAGCTTTCTTT. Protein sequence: CASSSGVGRDTEAFF.

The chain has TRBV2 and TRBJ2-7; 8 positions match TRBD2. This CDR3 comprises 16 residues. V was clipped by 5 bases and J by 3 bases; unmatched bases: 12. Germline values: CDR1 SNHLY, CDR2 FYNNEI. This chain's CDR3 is CASSYYREGLFYEQYV. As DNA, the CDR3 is TGTGCCAGCAGTTATTACCGGGAGGGCCTCTTCTACGAGCAGTACGTC.

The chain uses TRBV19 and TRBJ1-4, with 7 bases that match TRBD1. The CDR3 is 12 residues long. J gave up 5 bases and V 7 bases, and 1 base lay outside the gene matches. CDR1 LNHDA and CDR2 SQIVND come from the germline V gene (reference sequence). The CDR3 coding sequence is TGTGCCAGTAACAGGGGCAATGAAAAACTGTTTTTT. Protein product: CASNRGNEKLFF.

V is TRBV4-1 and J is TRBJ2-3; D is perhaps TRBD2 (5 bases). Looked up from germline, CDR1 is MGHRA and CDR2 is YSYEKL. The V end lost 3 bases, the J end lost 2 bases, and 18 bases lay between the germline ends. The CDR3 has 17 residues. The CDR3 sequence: CASSHNGMSILTDTQYF. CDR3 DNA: TGCGCCAGCAGCCACAACGGGATGAGTATCCTCACAGATACGCAGTATTTT.

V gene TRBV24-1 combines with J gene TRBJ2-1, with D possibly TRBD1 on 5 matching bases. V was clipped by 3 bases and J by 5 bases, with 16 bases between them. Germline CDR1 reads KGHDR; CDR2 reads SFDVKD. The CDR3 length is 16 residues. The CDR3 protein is CATSDIASEGDNEQFF. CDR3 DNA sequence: TGTGCCACCAGTGATATAGCCTCCGAAGGGGACAATGAGCAGTTCTTC.

In DNA form, the CDR3 reads TGTGCCAGCAGCTCGGGGGAACCCTACACCTTC. Its translation is CASSSGEPYTF. The rearrangement uses TRBV7-9 and TRBJ1-2, with TRBD1 as a possible D gene (5 bases). V was cut by 4 bases and J by 10 bases, with 10 bases left in between. Looked up from germline, CDR1 is SEHNR and CDR2 is FQNEAQ (reference sequence). This CDR3 is 11 amino acids long.

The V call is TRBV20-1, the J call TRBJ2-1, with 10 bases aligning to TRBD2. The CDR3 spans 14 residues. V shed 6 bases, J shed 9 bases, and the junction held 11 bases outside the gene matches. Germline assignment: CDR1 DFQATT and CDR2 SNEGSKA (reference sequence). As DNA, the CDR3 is TGCAGTGCAAGTATCCTAGCGGGAGACATTGAGCAGTTCTTC. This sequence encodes CSASILAGDIEQFF.

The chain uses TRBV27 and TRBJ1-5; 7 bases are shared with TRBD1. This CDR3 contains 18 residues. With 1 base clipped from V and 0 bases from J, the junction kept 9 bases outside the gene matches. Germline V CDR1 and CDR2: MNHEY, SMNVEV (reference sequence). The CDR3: CASSLYDRAVFSNQPQHF. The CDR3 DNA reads TGTGCCAGCAGTTTATACGACAGGGCGGTTTTTAGCAATCAGCCCCAGCATTTT.

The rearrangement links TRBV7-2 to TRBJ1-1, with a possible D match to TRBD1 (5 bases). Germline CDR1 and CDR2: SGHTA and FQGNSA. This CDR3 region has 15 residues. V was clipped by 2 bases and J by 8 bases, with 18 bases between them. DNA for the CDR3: TGTGCCAGCAGCTTATCTGCATTCTGGGACGGGGAAGCTTTCTTT. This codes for CASSLSAFWDGEAFF.

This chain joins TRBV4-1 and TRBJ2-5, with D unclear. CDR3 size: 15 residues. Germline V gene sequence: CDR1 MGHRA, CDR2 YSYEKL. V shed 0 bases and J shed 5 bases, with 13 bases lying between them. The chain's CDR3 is CASSQDTGGKETQYF. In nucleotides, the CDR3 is TGCGCCAGCAGCCAAGATACGGGTGGAAAGGAGACCCAGTACTTC.

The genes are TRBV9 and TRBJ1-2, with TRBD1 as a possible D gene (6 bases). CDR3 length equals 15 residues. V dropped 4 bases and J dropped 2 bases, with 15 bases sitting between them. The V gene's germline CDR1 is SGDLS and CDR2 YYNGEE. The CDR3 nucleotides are TGTGCCAGCAGCCCCTCAGGACAGTTGAACTATGGCTACACCTTC. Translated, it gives CASSPSGQLNYGYTF.

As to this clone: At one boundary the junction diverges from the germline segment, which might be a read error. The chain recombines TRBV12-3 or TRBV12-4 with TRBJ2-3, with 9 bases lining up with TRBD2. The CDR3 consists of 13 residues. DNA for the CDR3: TGTGCCAGCAGCTGGACTAGCGACTCTACGCCGTATTTT. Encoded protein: CASSWTSDSTPYF.

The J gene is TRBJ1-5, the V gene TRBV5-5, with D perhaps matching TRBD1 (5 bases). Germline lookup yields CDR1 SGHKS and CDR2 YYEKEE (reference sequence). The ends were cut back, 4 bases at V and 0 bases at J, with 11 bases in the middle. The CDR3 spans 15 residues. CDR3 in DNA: TGTGCCAGCAGCCCCTGGGACGTTAGCAATCAGCCCCAGCATTTT. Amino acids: CASSPWDVSNQPQHF.

CDR3 sequence reads: CASRGVATNEKLFF. CDR3 DNA: TGTGCCAGTAGGGGAGTTGCAACTAATGAAAAACTGTTTTTT. The chain employs TRBV19 and TRBJ1-4; unclear D gene. CDR3 length: 14 amino acids. CDR1 and CDR2 (germline): LNHDA, SQIVND (reference sequence). V lost 6 bases, J lost 0 bases, and 8 bases lay in between.

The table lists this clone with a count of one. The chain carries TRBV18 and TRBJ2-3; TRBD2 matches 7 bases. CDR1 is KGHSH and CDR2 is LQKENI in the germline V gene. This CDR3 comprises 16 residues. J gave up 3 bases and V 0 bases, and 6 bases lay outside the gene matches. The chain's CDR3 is CASSPPSREGTDTQYF. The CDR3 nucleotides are TGTGCCAGCTCACCACCTTCGAGGGAGGGGACAGATACGCAGTATTTT. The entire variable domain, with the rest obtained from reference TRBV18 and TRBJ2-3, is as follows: NAGVMQNPRHLVRRRGQEARLRCSPMKGHSHVYWYRQLPEEGLKFMVYLQKENIIDESGMPKERFSAEFPKEGPSILRIQQVVRGDSAAYFCASSPPSREGTDTQYFGPGTRLTVL.

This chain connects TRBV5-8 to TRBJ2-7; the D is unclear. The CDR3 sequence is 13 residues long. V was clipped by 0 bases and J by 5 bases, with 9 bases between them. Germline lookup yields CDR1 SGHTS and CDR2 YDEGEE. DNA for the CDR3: TGTGCCAGCAGCTTGGGTGAGGCCCACGAGCAGTACTTC. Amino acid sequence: CASSLGEAHEQYF.

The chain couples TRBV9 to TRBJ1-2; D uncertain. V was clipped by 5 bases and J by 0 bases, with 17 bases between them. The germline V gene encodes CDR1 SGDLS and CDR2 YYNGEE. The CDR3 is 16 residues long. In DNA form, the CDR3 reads TGTGCCAGCAGGGTAAGGCGACCCACCACTAACTATGGCTACACCTTC. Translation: CASRVRRPTTNYGYTF.

DNA for the CDR3: TGTGCCAGCAGGGCTAGGGCACTCGGGCTACAAGAGACCCAGTACTTC. Amino acid sequence: CASRARALGLQETQYF. V is TRBV3-1 (or the pseudogene TRBV3-2) and J is TRBJ2-5, with D uncertain. Germline CDR1 is LGHDT and CDR2 is YNNKEL (reference sequence). The CDR3 totals 16 residues. V dropped 6 bases and J dropped 2 bases, with 19 bases sitting between them.

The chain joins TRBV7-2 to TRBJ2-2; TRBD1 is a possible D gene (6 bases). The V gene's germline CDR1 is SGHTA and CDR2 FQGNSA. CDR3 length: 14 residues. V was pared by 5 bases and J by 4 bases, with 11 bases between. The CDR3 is CASSQGRPTGELFF. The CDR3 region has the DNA TGTGCCAGCAGCCAGGGGCGACCCACCGGGGAGCTGTTTTTT.

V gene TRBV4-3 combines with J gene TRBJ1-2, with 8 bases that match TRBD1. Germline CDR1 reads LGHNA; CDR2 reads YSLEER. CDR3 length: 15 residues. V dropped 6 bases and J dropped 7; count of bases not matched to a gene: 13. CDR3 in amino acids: CASRPMDREFSGYTF. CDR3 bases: TGCGCCAGCAGGCCAATGGACAGGGAATTCTCTGGCTACACCTTC.

The CDR3 DNA sequence: TGCAGTGCTAGTGAGGGACACAGCACAGATACGCAGTATTTT. Its protein product is CSASEGHSTDTQYF. The rearrangement links TRBV20-1 to TRBJ2-3, with a possible D match to TRBD1 (6 bases). The ends were cut back, 3 bases at V and 0 bases at J, with 10 bases in the middle. There are 14 residues in the CDR3. Germline CDR1 and CDR2: DFQATT and SNEGSKA (reference sequence).

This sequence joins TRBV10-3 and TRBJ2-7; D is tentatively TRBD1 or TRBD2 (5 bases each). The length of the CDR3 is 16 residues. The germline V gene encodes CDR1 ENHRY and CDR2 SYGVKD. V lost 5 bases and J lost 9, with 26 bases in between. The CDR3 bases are TGTGCCATCAGTCCTCAGGGACCGAATACCTTTAAGGCGCAGTACTTC. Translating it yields CAISPQGPNTFKAQYF.

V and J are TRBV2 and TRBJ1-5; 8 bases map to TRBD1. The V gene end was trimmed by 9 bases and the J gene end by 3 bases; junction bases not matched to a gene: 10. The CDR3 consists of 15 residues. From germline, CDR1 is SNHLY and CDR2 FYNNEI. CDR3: CARGAAGGVNQPQHF. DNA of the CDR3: TGTGCCAGGGGGGCGGCAGGGGGCGTCAATCAGCCCCAGCATTTT.

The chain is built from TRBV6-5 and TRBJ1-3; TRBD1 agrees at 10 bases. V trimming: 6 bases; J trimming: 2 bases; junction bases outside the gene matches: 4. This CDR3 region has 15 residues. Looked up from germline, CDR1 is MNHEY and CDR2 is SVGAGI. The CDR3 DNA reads TGTGCCAGCAGCCGACAGGGGGCAGCTGGAAACACCATATATTTT. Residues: CASSRQGAAGNTIYF.